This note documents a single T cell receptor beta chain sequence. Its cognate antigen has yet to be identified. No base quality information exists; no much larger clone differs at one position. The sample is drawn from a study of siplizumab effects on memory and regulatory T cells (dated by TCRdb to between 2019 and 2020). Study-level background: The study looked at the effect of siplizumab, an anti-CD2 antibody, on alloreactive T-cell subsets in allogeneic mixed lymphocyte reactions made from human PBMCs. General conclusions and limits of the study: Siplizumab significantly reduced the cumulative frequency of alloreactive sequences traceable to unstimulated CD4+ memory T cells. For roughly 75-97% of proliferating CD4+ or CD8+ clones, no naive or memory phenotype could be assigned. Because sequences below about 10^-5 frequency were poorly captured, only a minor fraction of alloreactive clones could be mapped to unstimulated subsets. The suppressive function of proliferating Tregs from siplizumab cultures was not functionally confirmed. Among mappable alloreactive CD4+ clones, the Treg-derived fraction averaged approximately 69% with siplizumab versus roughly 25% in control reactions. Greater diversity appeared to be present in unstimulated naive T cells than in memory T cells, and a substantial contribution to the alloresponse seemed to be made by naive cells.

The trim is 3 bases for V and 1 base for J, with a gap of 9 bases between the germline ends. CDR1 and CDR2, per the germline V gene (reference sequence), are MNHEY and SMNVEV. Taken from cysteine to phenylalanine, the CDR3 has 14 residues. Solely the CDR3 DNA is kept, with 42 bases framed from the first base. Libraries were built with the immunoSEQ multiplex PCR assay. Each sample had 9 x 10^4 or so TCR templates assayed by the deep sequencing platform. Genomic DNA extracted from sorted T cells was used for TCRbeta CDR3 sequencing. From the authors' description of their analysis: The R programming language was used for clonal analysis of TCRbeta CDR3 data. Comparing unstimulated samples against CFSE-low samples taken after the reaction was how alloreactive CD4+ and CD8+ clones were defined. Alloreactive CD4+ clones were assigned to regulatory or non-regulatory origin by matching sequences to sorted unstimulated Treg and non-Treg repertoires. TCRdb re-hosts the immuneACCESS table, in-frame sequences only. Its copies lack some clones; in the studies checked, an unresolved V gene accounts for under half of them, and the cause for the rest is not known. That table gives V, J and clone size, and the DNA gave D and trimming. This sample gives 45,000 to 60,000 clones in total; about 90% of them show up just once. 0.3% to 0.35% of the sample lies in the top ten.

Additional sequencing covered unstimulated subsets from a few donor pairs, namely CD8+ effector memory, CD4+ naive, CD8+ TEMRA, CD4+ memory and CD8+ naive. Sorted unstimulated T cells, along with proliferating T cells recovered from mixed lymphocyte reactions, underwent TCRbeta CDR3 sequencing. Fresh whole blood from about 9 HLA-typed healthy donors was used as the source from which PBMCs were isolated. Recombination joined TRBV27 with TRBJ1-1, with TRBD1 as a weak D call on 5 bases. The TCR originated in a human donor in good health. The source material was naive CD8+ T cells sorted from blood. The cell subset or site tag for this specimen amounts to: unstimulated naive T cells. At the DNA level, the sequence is TGTGCCAGCAGTTTGGTGGGGGGGAACACTGAAGCTTTCTTT. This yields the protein CASSLVGGNTEAFF.